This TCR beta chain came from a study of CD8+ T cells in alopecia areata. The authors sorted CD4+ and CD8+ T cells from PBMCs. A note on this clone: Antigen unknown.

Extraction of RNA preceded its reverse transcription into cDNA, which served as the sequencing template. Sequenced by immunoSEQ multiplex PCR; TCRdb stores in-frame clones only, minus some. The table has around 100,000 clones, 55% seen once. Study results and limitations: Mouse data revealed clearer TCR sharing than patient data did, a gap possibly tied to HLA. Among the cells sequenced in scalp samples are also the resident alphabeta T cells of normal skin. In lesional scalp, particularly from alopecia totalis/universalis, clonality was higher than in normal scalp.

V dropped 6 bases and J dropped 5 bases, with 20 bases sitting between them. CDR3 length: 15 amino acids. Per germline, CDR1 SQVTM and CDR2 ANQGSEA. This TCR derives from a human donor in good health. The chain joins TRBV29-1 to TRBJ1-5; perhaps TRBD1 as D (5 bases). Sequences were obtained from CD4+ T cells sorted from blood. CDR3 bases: TGCAGCGTCCTCCCCGACAGTTGGCGAGATCAGCCCCAGCATTTT. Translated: CSVLPDSWRDQPQHF.